This TCR beta chain was identified in a study of siplizumab effects on memory and regulatory T cells. Study results and limitations: Naive T cells appeared more diverse than memory cells and seemed to be major alloresponse contributors.

The method was immunoSEQ multiplex PCR; TCRdb's version includes in-frame clones alone and lacks a portion of them. Altogether approximately 100,000 clones are present, about 91% being singletons, with the ten largest covering around 0.73%. The CDR3 is 15 residues long. Germline V gene sequence: CDR1 MDHEN, CDR2 SYDVKM. The trim removed 5 bases at V and 6 bases at J, leaving 8 bases unmatched. Concerning this clone itself: Its antigen is still unknown.

This sequence was found in a human donor in good health. Source material: Tregs sorted from blood. The chain combines TRBV28 with TRBJ1-5; TRBD1 aligns across 9 bases. In nucleotides, the CDR3 is TGTGCCAGCAGTACCGGGGGACAGGGAGGTCAGCCCCAGCATTTT. Its translation: CASSTGGQGGQPQHF.